The 6 T cell receptor beta chains reported below all come from one sample, sequenced in a study of tumor and adjacent non-tumor tissue in lung cancer. The template was RNA from unsorted bulk tissue. TCRbeta libraries were built with three rounds of nested PCR, modified from ARM-PCR. TCRdb itself ran the multiplex PCR reads through MiXCR, one entry per CDR3 protein. The profile shows under 250,000 distinct CDR3 sequences, 71% of them singletons. Sequenced material: lung tumor tissue. The receptor set was obtained from a man in his 60s with non-small cell lung cancer.

A note on this clonotype: This could be a read error, since a much larger clone is one nucleotide away. V usage is TRBV29-1 and J usage is TRBJ2-3, with 12 bases identical to TRBD2. V dropped 6 bases and J dropped 5; count of bases not matched to a gene: 6. Germline V CDR1 and CDR2: SQVTM, ANQGSEA. The CDR3 loop spans 14 amino acids. CDR3: CSVTSGSGVDTQYF. CDR3 DNA: TGCAGCGTGACTAGCGGGAGTGGAGTAGATACGCAGTATTTT.

This chain joins TRBV11-2 and TRBJ2-1, with D unclear. This CDR3 has 13 amino acids. Trimming removed 7 bases at V and 6 bases at J, with 13 bases between. Germline V gene lookup returns CDR1 SGHAT and CDR2 FQNNGV. For the CDR3, the DNA is TGTGCCAGCAACTCTGCATTATGCAATGAGCAGTTCTTC. Protein sequence: CASNSALCNEQFF. Supplemented by reference TRBV11-2 and TRBJ2-1, the full variable domain reads EAGVAQSPRYKIIEKRQSVAFWCNPISGHATLYWYQQILGQGPKLLIQFQNNGVVDDSQLPKDRFSAERLKGVDSTLKIQPAKLEDSAVYLCASNSALCNEQFFGPGTRLTVL.

About this clonotype itself: Sequence at one end of the junction differs from germline and may be a read error. The genes are TRBV6-2 or TRBV6-3 and TRBJ2-2; TRBD2 is a possible D gene (6 bases). The CDR3 has 15 residues. Germline loops: CDR1 MNHEY, CDR2 SVGEGT. CDR3 residues: CVSSSEGGTTGELFF. CDR3 sequence (DNA): TGTGTCAGCAGTTCCGAAGGAGGGACCACCGGGGAGCTGTTTTTT.

This chain joins TRBV4-1 and TRBJ1-1; 12 bases line up with TRBD1. The CDR3 contains 16 residues. The ends lost 4 bases at V and 8 bases at J; junction bases unmatched: 11. Per the germline V gene, CDR1 is MGHRA and CDR2 is YSYEKL. The CDR3 sequence: CASSRLYGTGGTEAFF. The CDR3 region has the DNA TGCGCCAGCAGCCGTTTATACGGGACAGGGGGCACAGAAGCTTTCTTT.

This clonotype occurred a few times. This chain joins TRBV6-1 and TRBJ1-1, with D possibly TRBD1 on 5 matching bases. The germline gives CDR1 MNHNS, CDR2 SASEGT. The CDR3 runs 14 residues. The V gene lost 6 bases and the J gene lost 3 bases, with 14 bases spanning the gap. CDR3 in amino acids: CASRGRGWDTEAFF. The CDR3 DNA is TGTGCCAGCAGGGGACGGGGGTGGGACACTGAAGCTTTCTTT.

This clonotype occurred many times. The J gene is TRBJ1-5, the V gene TRBV4-1, with 10 bases matching TRBD1. Losses at the gene ends were 1 base for V and 7 bases for J; bases not matched to a gene: 10. The CDR3 contains 17 residues. Germline V gene lookup returns CDR1 MGHRA and CDR2 YSYEKL. The CDR3 coding sequence is TGCGCCAGCAGCCAAGTGGGTAGGGACAGGGGAGTACAGCCCCAGCATTTT. Translation gives CASSQVGRDRGVQPQHF.